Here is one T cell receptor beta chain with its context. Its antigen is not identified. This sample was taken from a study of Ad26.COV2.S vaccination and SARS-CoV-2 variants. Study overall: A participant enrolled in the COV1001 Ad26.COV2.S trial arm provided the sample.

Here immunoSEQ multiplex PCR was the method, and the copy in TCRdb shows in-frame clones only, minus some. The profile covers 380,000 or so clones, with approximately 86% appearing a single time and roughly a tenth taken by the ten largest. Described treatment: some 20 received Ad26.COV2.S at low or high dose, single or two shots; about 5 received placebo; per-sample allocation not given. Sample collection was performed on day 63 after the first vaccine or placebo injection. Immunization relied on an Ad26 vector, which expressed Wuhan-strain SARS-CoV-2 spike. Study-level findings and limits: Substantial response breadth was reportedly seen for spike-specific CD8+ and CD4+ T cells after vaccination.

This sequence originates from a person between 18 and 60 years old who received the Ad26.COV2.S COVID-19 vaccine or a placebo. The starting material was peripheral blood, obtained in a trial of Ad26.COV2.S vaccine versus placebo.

The DNA of the CDR3 is TGTGCCAGCAGTGAAACACAGGGGGCGGTCAATGAGCAGTTCTTC. It encodes CASSETQGAVNEQFF. V is TRBV6-4 and J is TRBJ2-1; TRBD1 matches at 9 bases. From germline, CDR1 is MRHNA and CDR2 SNTAGT. V gave up 3 bases and J gave up 6 bases; unmatched junction bases: 6. This CDR3 has 15 residues.